The source of this T cell receptor (beta chain) is a study of PD-L1 blockade in urothelial cancer. Urothelial carcinoma affected the patients, and it was locally advanced or metastatic. Peripheral blood mononuclear cells were collected from every patient before and during treatment, yielding between 1 and 8 samples per patient. TCRdb's table, derived via immunoSEQ multiplex PCR, lists solely in-frame clones and lacks some. The table records 70,000 to 75,000 clones, about 89% of them present only once. This sample comprised PBMCs, obtained around atezolizumab (anti-PD-L1) treatment. This TCR was sampled from a man aged 55 to 69 with urothelial cancer.

The CDR3 DNA is TGTGCCAGCAGCGATACGAGCGGGACAGGGGACACAGATACGCAGTATTTT. Its translation is CASSDTSGTGDTDTQYF. V gene TRBV5-5 combines with J gene TRBJ2-3; 10 bases agree with TRBD1. Germline values: CDR1 SGHKS, CDR2 YYEKEE (reference sequence). The CDR3 extends over 17 amino acids. The V gene end was trimmed by 4 bases and the J gene end by 2 bases; junction bases not matched to a gene: 10.